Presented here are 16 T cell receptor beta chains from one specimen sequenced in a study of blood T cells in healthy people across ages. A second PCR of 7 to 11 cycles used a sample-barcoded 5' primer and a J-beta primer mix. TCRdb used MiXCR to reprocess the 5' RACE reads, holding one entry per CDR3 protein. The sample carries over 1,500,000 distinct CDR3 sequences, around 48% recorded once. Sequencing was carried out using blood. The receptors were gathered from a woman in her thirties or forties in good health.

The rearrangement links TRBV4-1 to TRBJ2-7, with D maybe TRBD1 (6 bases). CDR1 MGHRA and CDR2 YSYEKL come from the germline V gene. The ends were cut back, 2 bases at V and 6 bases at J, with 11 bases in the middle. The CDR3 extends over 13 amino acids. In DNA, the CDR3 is TGCGCCAGCAGCCAACCCAGGGGCTCCGAGCAGTACTTC. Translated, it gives CASSQPRGSEQYF.

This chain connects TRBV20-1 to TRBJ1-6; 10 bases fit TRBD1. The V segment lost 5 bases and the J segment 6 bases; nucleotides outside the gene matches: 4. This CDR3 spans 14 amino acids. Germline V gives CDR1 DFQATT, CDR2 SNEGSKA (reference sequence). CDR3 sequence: CSAGDRGPNSPLHF. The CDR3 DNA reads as TGCAGTGCTGGGGACAGGGGTCCTAATTCACCCCTCCACTTT.

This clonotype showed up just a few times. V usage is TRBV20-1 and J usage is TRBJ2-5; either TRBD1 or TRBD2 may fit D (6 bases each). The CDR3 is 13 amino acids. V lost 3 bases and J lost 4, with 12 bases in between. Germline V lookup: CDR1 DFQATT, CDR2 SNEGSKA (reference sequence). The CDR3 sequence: CSARWGAGETQYF. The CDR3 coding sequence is TGCAGTGCTAGGTGGGGGGCCGGAGAGACCCAGTACTTC.

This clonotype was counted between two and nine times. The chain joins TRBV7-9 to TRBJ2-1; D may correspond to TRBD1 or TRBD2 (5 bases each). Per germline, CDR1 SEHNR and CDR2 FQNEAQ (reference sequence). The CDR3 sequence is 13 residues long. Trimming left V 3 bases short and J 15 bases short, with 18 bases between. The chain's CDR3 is CASSFEIGGILFF. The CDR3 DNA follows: TGTGCCAGCAGCTTTGAGATTGGGGGTATCCTGTTCTTC.

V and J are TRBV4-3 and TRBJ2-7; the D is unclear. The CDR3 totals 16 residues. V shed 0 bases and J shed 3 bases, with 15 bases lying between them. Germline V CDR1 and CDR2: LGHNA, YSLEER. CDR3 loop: CASSQESQVMIYEQYF. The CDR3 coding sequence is TGCGCCAGCAGCCAAGAATCCCAAGTAATGATCTACGAGCAGTACTTC.

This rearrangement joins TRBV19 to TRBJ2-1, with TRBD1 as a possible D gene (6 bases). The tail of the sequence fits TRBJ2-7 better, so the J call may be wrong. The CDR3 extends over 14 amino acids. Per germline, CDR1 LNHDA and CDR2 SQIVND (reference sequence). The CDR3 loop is CASSTTGSLNEQYF. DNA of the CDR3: TGTGCCAGTAGTACGACAGGTTCCCTGAACGAGCAGTACTTC.

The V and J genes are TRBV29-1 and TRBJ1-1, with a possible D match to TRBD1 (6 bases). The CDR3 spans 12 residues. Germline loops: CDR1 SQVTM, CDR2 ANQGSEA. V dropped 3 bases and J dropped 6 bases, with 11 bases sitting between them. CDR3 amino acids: CSVDRGIAEAFF. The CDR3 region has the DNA TGCAGCGTTGACAGGGGAATAGCTGAAGCTTTCTTT.

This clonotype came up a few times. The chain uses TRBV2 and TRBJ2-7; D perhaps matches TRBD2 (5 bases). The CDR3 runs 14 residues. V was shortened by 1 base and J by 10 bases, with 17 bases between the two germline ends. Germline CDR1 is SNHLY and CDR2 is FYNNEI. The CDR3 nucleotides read TGTGCCAGCAGTGAAGAACGGCTAGCTCGGGCCCAGTACTTC. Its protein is CASSEERLARAQYF.

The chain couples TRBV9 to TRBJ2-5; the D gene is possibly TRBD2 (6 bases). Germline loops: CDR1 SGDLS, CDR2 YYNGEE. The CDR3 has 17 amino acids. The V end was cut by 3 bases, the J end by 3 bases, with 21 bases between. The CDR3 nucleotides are TGTGCCAGCAGCGCTTCCCCTTCGACTAGGTATGAAGAGACCCAGTACTTC. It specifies CASSASPSTRYEETQYF.

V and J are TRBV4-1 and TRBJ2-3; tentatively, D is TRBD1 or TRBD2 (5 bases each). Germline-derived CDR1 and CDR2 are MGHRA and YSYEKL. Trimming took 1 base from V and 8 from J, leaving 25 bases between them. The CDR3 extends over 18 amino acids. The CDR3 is CASSQGRRRGTPGVTQYF. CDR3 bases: TGCGCCAGCAGCCAAGGTCGCCGGAGAGGGACCCCAGGAGTTACGCAGTATTTT.

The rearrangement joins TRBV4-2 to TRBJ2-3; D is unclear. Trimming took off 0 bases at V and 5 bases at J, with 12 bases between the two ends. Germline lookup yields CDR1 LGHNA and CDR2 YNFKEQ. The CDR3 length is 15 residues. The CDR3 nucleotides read TGTGCCAGCAGCCAAGAGGGTTCTGGTCGAGATACGCAGTATTTT. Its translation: CASSQEGSGRDTQYF.

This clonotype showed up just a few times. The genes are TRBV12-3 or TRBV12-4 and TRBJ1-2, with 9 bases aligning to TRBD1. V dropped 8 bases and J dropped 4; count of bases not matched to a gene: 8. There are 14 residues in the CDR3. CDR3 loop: CASGNRGLSYGYTF. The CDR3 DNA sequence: TGTGCCAGCGGGAACAGGGGGCTAAGCTATGGCTACACCTTC.

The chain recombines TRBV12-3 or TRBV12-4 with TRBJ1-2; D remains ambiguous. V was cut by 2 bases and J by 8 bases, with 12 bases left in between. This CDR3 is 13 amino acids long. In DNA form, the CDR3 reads TGTGCCAGCAGTTTACCCCACCGCCAAGGCTACACCTTC. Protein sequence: CASSLPHRQGYTF.

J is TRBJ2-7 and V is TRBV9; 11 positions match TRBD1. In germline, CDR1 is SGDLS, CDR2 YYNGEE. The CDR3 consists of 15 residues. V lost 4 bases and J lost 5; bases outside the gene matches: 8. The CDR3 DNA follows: TGTGCCAGCAGCCCGAGGACAGGGGGCAAAGACGAGCAGTACTTC. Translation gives CASSPRTGGKDEQYF.

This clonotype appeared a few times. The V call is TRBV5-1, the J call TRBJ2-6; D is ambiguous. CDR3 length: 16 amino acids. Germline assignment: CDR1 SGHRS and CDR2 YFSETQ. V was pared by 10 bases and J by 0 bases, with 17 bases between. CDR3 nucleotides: TGCGCCGTAAAGGTCGGCGTGAACTCTGGGGCCAACGTCCTGACTTTC. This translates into CAVKVGVNSGANVLTF.

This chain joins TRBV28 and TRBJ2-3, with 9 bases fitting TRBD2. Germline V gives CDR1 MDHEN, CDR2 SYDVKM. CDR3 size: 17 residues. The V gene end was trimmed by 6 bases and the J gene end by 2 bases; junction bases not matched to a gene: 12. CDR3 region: CASSWGERGAPTDTQYF. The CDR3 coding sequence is TGTGCCAGCAGCTGGGGGGAGCGGGGGGCACCCACAGATACGCAGTATTTT.